This TCR beta chain was identified in a study of HIV-infected patients and healthy controls. Follow-up blood was drawn about 14 weeks, roughly three months, after antiretroviral therapy began. No cell fractionation was done, so the repertoire covers all unsorted peripheral blood T cells. The CDR3 has 14 amino acids. The germline CDR1 and CDR2 sequences are SEHNR and FQNEAQ (reference sequence). The V and J ends lost 5 bases and 5 bases respectively, with 16 bases between them. There are a few counts of this clonotype. Around 530 ng RNA was reverse transcribed with alpha and beta constant-region primers. Alpha and beta chain libraries were made separately by chain-specific third strand synthesis with multiplexing indices. One primer pair amplified all rearrangements per chain; each cDNA got molecular barcodes. TCRdb reprocessed the 5' RACE reads via MiXCR and lists one record per CDR3 protein. In the table there are about 15,000 distinct CDR3 sequences, roughly an eighth of which are singletons.

The J gene is TRBJ2-7, the V gene TRBV7-9; D possibly uses TRBD1 or TRBD2 (5 bases each). The TCR sequence derives from an adult with HIV infection. The donor label of this sample is uncertain. The sequenced sample was blood, obtained during antiretroviral therapy. DNA for the CDR3: TGTGCCAGCAGCCGCACCCTGGTGGGGGACGAGCAGTACTTC. It is translated as CASSRTLVGDEQYF.